Listed here are 21 T cell receptor beta chains from one sample, sequenced in a study of post-analysis software for immune sequencing data. Notes on the study in general: Five or six TRBV segments, TRBV5-6, TRBV5-1 and TRBV20-1 among them, were found more frequent in patients than controls.

The antigens these receptors bind are not known. Carried by the TCR beta cDNA libraries were unique molecular identifiers. Each CDR3 protein is one row after TCRdb ran MiXCR on the PCR reads. This table holds about 500,000 distinct CDR3 sequences, over 35% found once. The sample was blood. The receptor source for this set is a girl aged 5 to 17 with multiple sclerosis.

This chain uses TRBV4-2 with TRBJ2-3; no clear D. The CDR3 consists of 16 residues. Trimming took off 0 bases at V and 1 base at J, with 11 bases between the two ends. The V gene's germline CDR1 is LGHNA and CDR2 YNFKEQ. The chain's CDR3 is CASSQENLPRTDTQYF. CDR3 nucleotides: TGTGCCAGCAGCCAAGAGAACCTCCCTCGCACAGATACGCAGTATTTT.

In its sample, this clonotype was seen a few times. The chain couples TRBV12-3 or TRBV12-4 to TRBJ2-3; D uncertain. Trimming left V 8 bases short and J 4 bases short, with 13 bases between. This CDR3 has 13 residues. CDR3 sequence reads: CASSGLVADTQYF. The DNA for the CDR3 is TGTGCCAGCTCGGGCCTTGTCGCAGATACGCAGTATTTT.

The J gene is TRBJ1-2, the V gene TRBV6-5; D is unclear. Germline V lookup: CDR1 MNHEY, CDR2 SVGAGI. The CDR3 totals 14 residues. V lost 8 bases and J 5 bases, leaving 18 bases between the germline ends. CDR3 region: CASGRETAGYGYTF. The CDR3 region has the DNA TGTGCCAGCGGGCGAGAGACTGCCGGTTATGGCTACACCTTC.

This clonotype was seen a handful of times. The V gene is TRBV7-2, the J gene TRBJ2-1; D may correspond to TRBD1 or TRBD2 (5 bases each). The germline gives CDR1 SGHTA, CDR2 FQGNSA. V lost 5 bases, J lost 2 bases, and 19 bases lay in between. This CDR3 has 17 amino acids. CDR3 in DNA: TGTGCCAGCAGCGGGGTGACGGGACGAACCCCCTACAATGAGCAGTTCTTC. Its protein is CASSGVTGRTPYNEQFF.

This clonotype came up a few times. One end of the junction is discordant with germline, which a read error may explain. The genes are TRBV20-1 and TRBJ2-1; 9 bases fit TRBD2. CDR1 is DFQATT, CDR2 SNEGSKA, per germline (reference sequence). There are 14 residues in the CDR3. CDR3 nucleotide sequence: TGCAGTGCAAGAGGTAGCGGGAGCTCTGGTGAGCAGTTCTTC. It specifies CSARGSGSSGEQFF.

The chain is built from TRBV20-1 and TRBJ1-4; D not resolved. The CDR3 is 12 residues long. Germline CDR1 reads DFQATT; CDR2 reads SNEGSKA (reference sequence). This CDR3 reads CSVVGTNEKLFF. The CDR3 nucleotides are TGCAGCGTAGTCGGTACGAATGAAAAACTGTTTTTT.

Regarding this clonotype: One end of the junction is discordant with germline, which a read error may explain. This rearrangement joins TRBV10-3 to TRBJ2-7, with D hard to call. CDR3 size: 14 residues. The germline CDR1 and CDR2 sequences are ENHRY and SYGVKD. The CDR3 spells CATSLAASSYEQYF. CDR3 sequence (DNA): TGTGCCACCAGTTTGGCCGCTAGCTCCTACGAGCAGTACTTC.

The rearrangement links TRBV5-1 to TRBJ2-1; D call uncertain. Trimming took off 0 bases at V and 8 bases at J, with 6 bases between the two ends. Germline V gene sequence: CDR1 SGHRS, CDR2 YFSETQ. The CDR3 is 12 residues long. This CDR3 is CASSLGADEQFF. The CDR3 DNA follows: TGCGCCAGCAGCTTGGGGGCGGATGAGCAGTTCTTC.

A few counts support this clonotype. The chain joins TRBV20-1 to TRBJ1-2; D is unresolved. Looked up from germline, CDR1 is DFQATT and CDR2 is SNEGSKA (reference sequence). The CDR3 runs 12 residues. Between the trimmed V and J ends, which lost 3 bases and 2 bases, there was a span of 7 bases. Written as DNA, the CDR3 is TGCAGTGCTAGTGCTGGGAACTATGGCTACACCTTC. Protein sequence: CSASAGNYGYTF.

This clonotype showed up just a few times. V and J are TRBV28 and TRBJ2-7; D unclear. V was shortened by 7 bases and J by 0 bases, with 7 bases between the two germline ends. This CDR3 comprises 12 residues. Germline V gene sequence: CDR1 MDHEN, CDR2 SYDVKM. The CDR3 DNA sequence: TGTGCCAGCACAGGAAGCTCCTACGAGCAGTACTTC. This translates into CASTGSSYEQYF.

The chain employs TRBV13 and TRBJ1-1, with D unresolved. Between the trimmed V and J ends, which lost 5 bases and 0 bases, there was a span of 16 bases. The germline V gene encodes CDR1 PRHDT and CDR2 FYEKMQ (reference sequence). This CDR3 comprises 16 residues. CDR3 nucleotides: TGTGCCAGCAGCCCTCGACTAGCGGGATTGAACACTGAAGCTTTCTTT. Its translation: CASSPRLAGLNTEAFF.

This clonotype was detected only a few times. The chain recombines TRBV28 with TRBJ2-2, with TRBD1 matching 8 bases. V lost 6 bases to trimming and J lost 3 bases; unmatched junction nucleotides: 9. Germline values: CDR1 MDHEN, CDR2 SYDVKM. This CDR3 comprises 16 residues. CDR3 sequence (DNA): TGTGCCAGCAGCCCTAGCCCGACAGGGGACACCGGGGAGCTGTTTTTT. Its protein is CASSPSPTGDTGELFF.

This sequence joins TRBV27 and TRBJ1-2; possibly TRBD1 for D (6 bases). Germline V gene data show CDR1 as MNHEY and CDR2 as SMNVEV (reference sequence). The CDR3 contains 11 residues. The V and J ends lost 6 bases and 8 bases respectively, with 10 bases between them. The CDR3 loop reads CASRQGGGYTF. CDR3 sequence (DNA): TGTGCCAGCAGACAGGGAGGCGGCTACACCTTC.

J is TRBJ2-1 and V is TRBV20-1; 11 nucleotides agree with TRBD2. Germline CDR1 reads DFQATT; CDR2 reads SNEGSKA (reference sequence). The J segment lost 0 bases and the V segment lost 1 base, leaving 11 bases of the junction unmatched. This CDR3 contains 19 residues. CDR3 in amino acids: CSARVSGTSGTRSYNEQFF. The CDR3 nucleotides are TGCAGTGCTAGAGTGTCCGGGACTAGCGGTACCCGCTCCTACAATGAGCAGTTCTTC.

This chain joins TRBV20-1 and TRBJ1-5, with 7 bases aligning to TRBD1. The CDR3 runs to 15 residues. Germline-derived CDR1 and CDR2 are DFQATT and SNEGSKA (reference sequence). With V trimmed by 6 bases and J by 3 bases, 11 bases remained unmatched. The CDR3 sequence: CSAKRTTGFNQPQHF. Here the CDR3 DNA reads TGCAGTGCCAAGAGGACGACAGGGTTCAATCAGCCCCAGCATTTT.

The gene calls are TRBV12-3 or TRBV12-4 and TRBJ2-7, with TRBD2 matching over 7 bases. The J call may not be correct, given that the DNA end is closer to TRBJ2-5. The CDR3 totals 15 residues. The CDR3 here is CASGKVETGGETQYF. CDR3 nucleotides: TGTGCCAGCGGAAAGGTGGAGACGGGAGGAGAGACCCAGTACTTC.

V gene TRBV20-1 combines with J gene TRBJ2-5; TRBD2 aligns across 10 bases. The CDR3 runs to 15 residues. V was clipped by 1 base and J by 5 bases; unmatched bases: 7. Germline values: CDR1 DFQATT, CDR2 SNEGSKA (reference sequence). The CDR3 spells CSARGTSGIKETQYF. The CDR3, as DNA: TGCAGTGCTAGAGGCACTAGCGGGATAAAGGAGACCCAGTACTTC.

There are a few counts of this clonotype. The chain employs TRBV7-2 and TRBJ2-3; tentatively, D is TRBD2 (6 bases). The V end was cut by 2 bases, the J end by 2 bases, with 11 bases between. The CDR3 extends over 15 amino acids. Germline V lookup: CDR1 SGHTA, CDR2 FQGNSA. CDR3 protein: CASSLRGGTTDTQYF. The CDR3 nucleotides read TGTGCCAGCAGCTTACGTGGCGGGACCACAGATACGCAGTATTTT.

This clonotype is a singleton in its sample. The rearrangement links TRBV7-3 to TRBJ2-3, with TRBD2 identical over 8 bases. From germline, CDR1 is SGHTA and CDR2 FQGTGA. This CDR3 is built from 15 residues. V shed 4 bases and J 6 bases; nucleotides not matched to a gene: 9. CDR3 loop: CASSSQAGEYDTQYF. The CDR3 nucleotides are TGTGCCAGCAGCTCCCAAGCGGGAGAATACGATACGCAGTATTTT.

V usage is TRBV24-1 and J usage is TRBJ2-3, with 9 bases identical to TRBD2. V was pared by 7 bases and J by 2 bases, with 3 bases of the junction left unmatched. The CDR3 length is 14 residues. The germline V gene has CDR1 KGHDR and CDR2 SFDVKD. CDR3 DNA: TGTGCCACCAGCCTAGCGGGAAACACAGATACGCAGTATTTT. This gives the protein CATSLAGNTDTQYF.

This clonotype has only one observation. This chain links TRBV20-1 with TRBJ2-5; D assignment may be TRBD1 or TRBD2 (5 bases each). The CDR3 extends over 13 amino acids. Trimming removed 6 bases at V and 5 bases at J, with 16 bases between. Germline assignment: CDR1 DFQATT and CDR2 SNEGSKA (reference sequence). The CDR3 region has the DNA TGCAGTGCGGGGGTGTTGGGTTCGGAGACCCAGTACTTC. As protein: CSAGVLGSETQYF.